Listed below are T cell receptor beta chains from one sample, sequenced in a study of blood T cell repertoires in COVID-19. The repertoire was sequenced with immunoSEQ multiplex PCR; TCRdb's copy has only in-frame clones and lacks some. The sample consists of roughly 100,000 clones, 70% to 90% of them appearing once. Sequencing was done on a sample of peripheral blood. These receptors were taken from a man between 40 and 49 years old with active or convalescent COVID-19. Each CDR3 is given with its conserved first and last residue. Fields, in order: J gene, clone size, D gene, V gene, CDR3 DNA, CDR3 protein. The D gene is left open where the match is weak. Clone size appears in some rows only: once, few, many, or a class for an expanded clone.

j_call: TRBJ2-3; clone_size: .; d_call: .; v_call: TRBV19; cdr3_nt: TGTGCCAGTAGTCCCAGAACAGATACGCAGTATTTT; cdr3_aa: CASSPRTDTQYF
j_call: TRBJ1-1; clone_size: .; d_call: .; v_call: TRBV19; cdr3_nt: TGTGCCAGTAGTATACCGAGAAGAGCTTTCTTT; cdr3_aa: CASSIPRRAFF
j_call: TRBJ2-5; clone_size: .; d_call: .; v_call: TRBV27; cdr3_nt: TGTGCCAGCAGCTTCCAGGGTTCCCAAGAGACCCAGTACTTC; cdr3_aa: CASSFQGSQETQYF
j_call: TRBJ1-4; clone_size: .; d_call: .; v_call: TRBV6-5; cdr3_nt: TGTGCCAGCAGTCCCCGGGATCGGGCTAATGAAAAACTGTTTTTT; cdr3_aa: CASSPRDRANEKLFF
j_call: TRBJ1-2; clone_size: .; d_call: TRBD1; v_call: TRBV10-3; cdr3_nt: TGTGCCATCAGTGACCAGGGGGCGTCGGACTATGGCTACACCTTC; cdr3_aa: CAISDQGASDYGYTF
j_call: TRBJ1-1; clone_size: once; d_call: .; v_call: TRBV20-1; cdr3_nt: TGCAGTGCTAGTAAGGGGATGAACACTGAAGCTTTCTTT; cdr3_aa: CSASKGMNTEAFF
j_call: TRBJ2-2; clone_size: .; d_call: TRBD2; v_call: TRBV4-1; cdr3_nt: TGCGCCAGCAGCCAAGAGTTAGCGGGGGTAATTCCTCCAGAGCTGTTTTTT; cdr3_aa: CASSQELAGVIPPELFF
j_call: TRBJ1-1; clone_size: few; d_call: .; v_call: TRBV7-6; cdr3_nt: TGTGCCAGCAGCTTAGGACCCGGAGGGAACACTGAAGCTTTCTTT; cdr3_aa: CASSLGPGGNTEAFF
j_call: TRBJ2-5; clone_size: .; d_call: TRBD2; v_call: TRBV5-1; cdr3_nt: TGCGCCAGCAGCCCGGGACTAGAAGAGACCCAGTACTTC; cdr3_aa: CASSPGLEETQYF
j_call: TRBJ2-3; clone_size: .; d_call: TRBD2; v_call: TRBV5-1; cdr3_nt: TGCGCCAGCAGCCCCCCAACTAGCGGAGTTAAATTTTTT; cdr3_aa: CASSPPTSGVKFF
j_call: TRBJ2-5; clone_size: .; d_call: .; v_call: TRBV11-2; cdr3_nt: TGTGCCAGCAGCCCACGACTAGTAGCGGAGACCCAGTACTTC; cdr3_aa: CASSPRLVAETQYF
j_call: TRBJ1-3; clone_size: .; d_call: TRBD1; v_call: TRBV7-6; cdr3_nt: TGTGCCAGCAGCTTAGCGTTGGGACAGGGTTCTGGAAACACCATATATTTT; cdr3_aa: CASSLALGQGSGNTIYF
j_call: TRBJ1-4; clone_size: .; d_call: TRBD1; v_call: TRBV6-1; cdr3_nt: TGTGCCAGCAGTGAAGAAACAGGGGGAGGTGAAAAACTGTTTTTT; cdr3_aa: CASSEETGGGEKLFF
j_call: TRBJ2-7; clone_size: .; d_call: .; v_call: TRBV5-1; cdr3_nt: TGCGCCAGCAGCTTGGTCGGGGAAACCTACGAGCAGTACTTC; cdr3_aa: CASSLVGETYEQYF
j_call: TRBJ1-6; clone_size: .; d_call: .; v_call: TRBV12-3/TRBV12-4; cdr3_nt: TGTGCCAGCAGTTGGCGGAATTCACCCCTCCACTTT; cdr3_aa: CASSWRNSPLHF
j_call: TRBJ1-1; clone_size: .; d_call: TRBD1; v_call: TRBV18; cdr3_nt: TGTGCCAGGCGAGCCGGGACAGGGAACACTGAAGCTTTCTTT; cdr3_aa: CARRAGTGNTEAFF
j_call: TRBJ2-7; clone_size: .; d_call: TRBD2; v_call: TRBV6-1; cdr3_nt: TGTGCCAGCAGTGACGCTAGCGGGGGGGCCTTTCACGAGCAGTACTTC; cdr3_aa: CASSDASGGAFHEQYF
j_call: TRBJ2-3; clone_size: few; d_call: TRBD2; v_call: TRBV27; cdr3_nt: TGTGCCAGCAGTTTAAGGGCTAGCGGGGGCGATAGCACAGATACGCAGTATTTT; cdr3_aa: CASSLRASGGDSTDTQYF
j_call: TRBJ1-2; clone_size: .; d_call: .; v_call: TRBV7-2; cdr3_nt: TGTGCCAGCAGCTTAGCAGCGTATGGCTACACCTTC; cdr3_aa: CASSLAAYGYTF
j_call: TRBJ1-3; clone_size: .; d_call: .; v_call: TRBV19; cdr3_nt: TGTGCCAGTAGTGAAGCCCAGGGATTAGGAAACACCATATATTTT; cdr3_aa: CASSEAQGLGNTIYF
j_call: TRBJ1-5; clone_size: .; d_call: .; v_call: TRBV7-2; cdr3_nt: TGTGCCAGCAGACTAGGGGGAAGCAATCAGCCCCAGCATTTT; cdr3_aa: CASRLGGSNQPQHF
j_call: TRBJ2-2; clone_size: .; d_call: .; v_call: TRBV27; cdr3_nt: TGTGCTTGCGGGGGCCGAGGGGAGCTGTTTTTT; cdr3_aa: CACGGRGELFF
j_call: TRBJ2-3; clone_size: few; d_call: TRBD2; v_call: TRBV19; cdr3_nt: TGTGCCAGTAGTATAGTAGGGGAGGGGCGGACAGATACGCAGTATTTT; cdr3_aa: CASSIVGEGRTDTQYF
j_call: TRBJ1-5; clone_size: few; d_call: .; v_call: TRBV2; cdr3_nt: TGTGCCAGCAGTGTGGGGCGCAGCAATCAGCCCCAGCATTTT; cdr3_aa: CASSVGRSNQPQHF
j_call: TRBJ2-1; clone_size: .; d_call: TRBD2; v_call: TRBV3-1/TRBV3-2; cdr3_nt: TGTGCCAGCAGCCAAGTAGGGCGGGGGTTATACAATGAGCAGTTCTTC; cdr3_aa: CASSQVGRGLYNEQFF
j_call: TRBJ1-2; clone_size: .; d_call: .; v_call: TRBV29-1; cdr3_nt: TGCAGCGTCCTGGTTGGAGGCTATGGCTACACCTTC; cdr3_aa: CSVLVGGYGYTF
j_call: TRBJ2-6; clone_size: .; d_call: TRBD1; v_call: TRBV7-9; cdr3_nt: TGTGCCAGCAGCTCGGACAGGGGGCTAGCTGGGGCCAACGTCCTGACTTTC; cdr3_aa: CASSSDRGLAGANVLTF
j_call: TRBJ2-4; clone_size: .; d_call: .; v_call: TRBV6-2/TRBV6-3; cdr3_nt: TGTGCCAGCAGTTACCCATCACAGCTCCTAGCCAAAAACATTCAGTACTTC; cdr3_aa: CASSYPSQLLAKNIQYF
j_call: TRBJ1-2; clone_size: .; d_call: .; v_call: TRBV19; cdr3_nt: TGTGCCAGTAGTTTTTCAGCAGCAGGCTATGGCTACACCTTC; cdr3_aa: CASSFSAAGYGYTF
j_call: TRBJ2-7; clone_size: .; d_call: TRBD1; v_call: TRBV19; cdr3_nt: TGTGCCAGTAGTGACCCCGGGACAGGGCCTGAGCAGTACTTC; cdr3_aa: CASSDPGTGPEQYF
j_call: TRBJ1-1; clone_size: .; d_call: TRBD1; v_call: TRBV6-5; cdr3_nt: TGTGCCAGCTCGGACAGGCCAAGGGACACTGAAGCTTTCTTT; cdr3_aa: CASSDRPRDTEAFF
j_call: TRBJ2-1; clone_size: .; d_call: TRBD2; v_call: TRBV6-4; cdr3_nt: TGTGCCAGCAGTGACTCTGCTAGCGGGGGGGATGAGCAGTTCTTC; cdr3_aa: CASSDSASGGDEQFF
j_call: TRBJ2-7; clone_size: .; d_call: TRBD1; v_call: TRBV6-5; cdr3_nt: TGTGCCAGCAGTTACTCCGGACAGGGGGCCTCCTACGAGCAGTACTTC; cdr3_aa: CASSYSGQGASYEQYF
j_call: TRBJ2-2; clone_size: .; d_call: TRBD2; v_call: TRBV30; cdr3_nt: TGTGCCTGGAGTGTACTATCGGGGGGGCCAGCCGGGGAGCTGTTTTTT; cdr3_aa: CAWSVLSGGPAGELFF
j_call: TRBJ2-5; clone_size: .; d_call: .; v_call: TRBV5-1; cdr3_nt: TGCGCCAGCAGCTCGGAGGGGACGGAGACCCAGTACTTC; cdr3_aa: CASSSEGTETQYF
j_call: TRBJ2-7; clone_size: .; d_call: TRBD1; v_call: TRBV5-1; cdr3_nt: TGCGCCAGCAGCTTATCGACAGGGGTTCACGAGCAGTACTTC; cdr3_aa: CASSLSTGVHEQYF
j_call: TRBJ2-2; clone_size: .; d_call: .; v_call: TRBV19; cdr3_nt: TGTGCCAGTAGTATGAGGCGGGGACAGAGCCTCACCGGGGAGCTGTTTTTT; cdr3_aa: CASSMRRGQSLTGELFF
j_call: TRBJ2-5; clone_size: many; d_call: TRBD2; v_call: TRBV4-3; cdr3_nt: TGCGCCAGCAGCCAAGGACTAGCGGGGGAGACCCAGTACTTC; cdr3_aa: CASSQGLAGETQYF
j_call: TRBJ1-4; clone_size: .; d_call: .; v_call: TRBV3-1/TRBV3-2; cdr3_nt: TGTGCCAGCAGCCACAGTTCAGGCTACAATGAAAAACTGTTTTTT; cdr3_aa: CASSHSSGYNEKLFF
j_call: TRBJ1-5; clone_size: .; d_call: TRBD1; v_call: TRBV7-2; cdr3_nt: TGTGCCAGCAGCCTAGGGACAGCTCATCAGCCCCAGCATTTT; cdr3_aa: CASSLGTAHQPQHF
j_call: TRBJ2-2; clone_size: .; d_call: .; v_call: TRBV7-7; cdr3_nt: TGTGCCAGCAGCTTAAGTGTGCAGGGCTTGAACACCGGGGAGCTGTTTTTT; cdr3_aa: CASSLSVQGLNTGELFF
j_call: TRBJ2-2; clone_size: .; d_call: .; v_call: TRBV24-1; cdr3_nt: TGTGCCACCAGGGGCAGTAGCGCCGGGGAGCTGTTTTTT; cdr3_aa: CATRGSSAGELFF
j_call: TRBJ2-3; clone_size: few; d_call: TRBD1; v_call: TRBV5-4; cdr3_nt: TGTGCCAGCAGGTTAGACAGGGGGTTCACAGATACGCAGTATTTT; cdr3_aa: CASRLDRGFTDTQYF
j_call: TRBJ2-5; clone_size: once; d_call: TRBD2; v_call: TRBV7-7; cdr3_nt: TGTGCCAGCAGCCTCGGACTAGCTGGGGAGACCCAGTACTTC; cdr3_aa: CASSLGLAGETQYF
j_call: TRBJ2-1; clone_size: .; d_call: .; v_call: TRBV4-3; cdr3_nt: TGCGCCAGCAGCCAAGTCGCGGGGAACAATGAGCAGTTCTTC; cdr3_aa: CASSQVAGNNEQFF
j_call: TRBJ2-2; clone_size: .; d_call: .; v_call: TRBV5-1; cdr3_nt: TGCGCCAGCAGTTCTCAGGGGTCCGGGGAGCTGTTTTTT; cdr3_aa: CASSSQGSGELFF
j_call: TRBJ2-1; clone_size: .; d_call: TRBD1; v_call: TRBV11-2; cdr3_nt: TGTGCCAGCAGGACTCCGGGACAGGGAGTCTATGAGCAGTTCTTC; cdr3_aa: CASRTPGQGVYEQFF